This entry features one T cell receptor beta chain sequence. There is no known antigen for this receptor. Nothing much larger sits one base from this clone, and base qualities are not available. TCR CDR3 regions were amplified from genomic DNA by multiplex PCR using the deep immunoSEQ assay. Extracted genomic DNA from each cell subset was spread evenly across all wells of several immunoSEQ 96-well plates, with each plate serving as a replicate. For sorted subsets, each replicate PCR was loaded with 200 ng genomic DNA, equivalent to approximately 27,000 T cell genomes. Purified libraries were quantified with a Qubit 3.0 fluorometer, sized on a Bioanalyzer 2100, and re-quantified with the KAPA Library Quantification kit. Every immunoSEQ 96-well plate was sequenced on a separate single-read 150-cycle Illumina NextSeq 550 flow cell. The source study handled its data this way. The immunoSEQ output contained only junctional sequences without quality scores, so filtering could not match that applied to full-length reads. Sequences were annotated with PyIR, a Python wrapper for IgBLAST v1.9, and V/J genes and CDR3 were assigned using IMGT germline references. Reads were removed for weak V/J assignments (E-value above 1e-6), missing CDR3, stop codons, out-of-frame junctions, or ambiguous translated residues. V3J clonotypes were defined as sequences sharing an identical inferred V gene, J gene, and CDR3 amino acid sequence. To compute the percentage overlap between repertoires, the number of shared unique clonotypes was divided by the size of the smaller repertoire. Three approaches were used to assess repertoire richness: RTK rarefaction, the Chao1 estimator, and Recon v2.1 estimates of unobserved clonotypes. Generation probabilities were computed with OLGA for all TCRbeta clonotypes obtained by the gDNA method from several donors. Here the immuneACCESS table is served through TCRdb, limited to in-frame sequences with V and J called. Missing clones are a known gap in these copies; in checked studies unresolved V genes cover under half, and the rest lacks a known reason. That table supplies the V and J calls and clone size; D and trimming were determined from the DNA. The sample has roughly 1,800,000 clones on record, about 95% of them singletons. Clones ranked in the top ten supply under 1.5% of the sample.

The germline V gene (reference sequence) specifies MNHEY as CDR1 and SMNVEV as CDR2. V sheds 3 bases and J sheds 9 bases, leaving 12 bases between their ends. From its cysteine to its phenylalanine, the CDR3 spans 12 amino acids. Here the CDR3 DNA is all that survives: 36 bases in frame from base 1. CD8 naive samples consisted of CD45RO-negative cells that were positively selected for CCR7, yielding a CD45RA+CCR7+ population without TemRA cells. The donors were healthy, HIV-negative adults who had no recently reported acute infections or vaccinations. Only Caucasian adults living in Nashville, Tennessee, USA were represented among the donors. Blood was collected by leukapheresis, and PBMCs were isolated by Ficoll-Histopaque density gradient centrifugation and then cryopreserved in liquid nitrogen vapor phase. Analytical flow cytometry was used to check the purity and quantity of each magnetically sorted T cell population. From each sorted fraction, genomic DNA was isolated and quantified by UV absorbance on a Nanodrop 2000c.

The data were taken from a study of shared clonotypes between healthy human individuals (dated by TCRdb to 2020 to 2021). Context from the whole study: Two women and three men aged 18 to 49 years were included in the cohort. Per donor, leukapheresis produced somewhere between about 0.8 and 9 billion PBMCs. Libraries were prepared and TCR repertoires were sequenced by different laboratories using diverse techniques, in order to increase sequencing depth and limit assay-specific biases. For each donor, three plates each were used for CD4 naive and CD4 memory, two plates were used for CD8 naive, and one plate was used for CD8 memory. To estimate repertoire size and how much clonotypes are shared between individuals, the study performed deep sequencing of blood TCR repertoires from 4 to 6 healthy adults.

The paper's findings and limits, for the study overall: Clonotypes shared by all four sorted-subset donors showed higher generation probabilities than non-shared clonotypes. Pairwise subsampling led to the expectation that sequencing depth would affect the degree of clonotype sharing among donors. Naive subsets generally had larger estimated clonotype richness than memory subsets did. Because the study included only a small number of donors, the genetic and exposure-history diversity represented was limited. Sampling was limited to blood, and TCR repertoires in tissue likely differ from TCR repertoires in blood. Incomplete sequencing was indicated by rarefaction of sorted-subset datasets, despite the large sequencing depth. Across a handful of donors, around 5% of naive CD4, 3% to 4% of naive CD8, roughly 2.3% of memory CD4, and under 0.45% of memory CD8 clonotypes were shared.

In this chain, TRBV27 is recombined with TRBJ2-7, with the D gene call left open. The sequenced material came from naive CD8+ T cells sorted from blood. Reading the label with the study, this specimen's cell subset or site is: CD45RA+CCR7+. The sequence was collected from a man younger than 35 in good health. The base sequence is TGTGCCAGCAGTTTTCAAGGCAGTGTGCAGTACTTC. It translates as CASSFQGSVQYF.